This T cell receptor (beta chain) was identified in a study of monozygotic twins with cystic fibrosis. Trimming removed 1 base from V and 2 bases from J, with 9 bases in between. The germline gives CDR1 LGHNA, CDR2 YNFKEQ. The CDR3 has 15 amino acids. This clone came up once. Assay used: immunoSEQ multiplex PCR; TCRdb lists only in-frame clones, some missing. This table has approximately 34,000 clones, over 70% appearing once. This TCR was recovered from a girl aged 2 to 10 with cystic fibrosis. Material: blood. The rearrangement uses TRBV4-2 and TRBJ2-1; tentative D call: TRBD1 (6 bases). CDR3 residues: CASSQARGTYNEQFF. In DNA, the CDR3 is TGTGCCAGCAGCCAAGCGAGGGGGACCTACAATGAGCAGTTCTTC.